Listed here are 20 T cell receptor beta chains from one sample, sequenced in a study of CD8 T cells in Susac syndrome (dated by TCRdb to between 2019 and 2020). Libraries came from the immunoSEQ multiplex PCR assay. RNA was extracted with the RNeasy kit and about 0.5 to 1 ug was reverse transcribed using random hexamers. In TCRdb, the public reads were trimmed at Q25 with fastp and aligned with MiXCR, with productive beta chains retained. Rows are unified per CDR3 protein, each entry keeping the most common DNA and genes. Across this sample there are some 300,000 distinct CDR3 sequences, with around 83% seen only once. The top ten hold around 0.12% of the sample. The source material was CD8+ T cells from PBMCs. The receptor source for this set is a human donor with multiple sclerosis.

A word on this clonotype: Given the absence of the conserved phenylalanine or tryptophan at the CDR3 end, a read error is likely. The rearrangement links TRBV12-3 or TRBV12-4 to TRBJ1-1; D uncertain. This CDR3 has 12 amino acids. Trimming took 6 bases from V and 4 from J, leaving 9 bases between them. CDR3 residues: CASRDGGTEAFL. The CDR3 coding sequence is TGTGCCAGCAGGGACGGAGGCACTGAAGCTTTCCTT.

The chain couples TRBV14 to TRBJ1-1, with D possibly TRBD1 on 6 matching bases. CDR3 length: 17 residues. With 1 base removed from V and 0 bases from J, the gap between germline ends came to 15 bases. Germline V gene data show CDR1 as SGHDN and CDR2 as FVKESK. This CDR3 reads CASSQGFRGPLNTEAFF. The CDR3 DNA reads as TGTGCCAGCAGCCAAGGGTTTCGGGGGCCCCTGAACACTGAAGCTTTCTTT.

The chain employs TRBV29-1 and TRBJ2-3; 7 nucleotides agree with TRBD1. CDR1 and CDR2 from the germline V gene are SQVTM and ANQGSEA. Trimming cost V 5 bases and J 1 base; bases outside gene matches: 3. The CDR3 consists of 13 residues. The CDR3: CSVSGGGTDTQYF. Here the CDR3 DNA reads TGCAGCGTTTCAGGGGGAGGCACAGATACGCAGTATTTT.

This chain links TRBV14 with TRBJ1-1; the D is unclear. The CDR3 is made up of 13 amino acids. In germline, CDR1 is SGHDN, CDR2 FVKESK. V dropped 5 bases and J dropped 8 bases, with 15 bases sitting between them. The CDR3 spells CASSITRGGEAFF. Written as DNA, the CDR3 is TGTGCCAGCAGCATCACCCGGGGAGGCGAAGCTTTCTTT.

The rearrangement joins TRBV15 to TRBJ1-2, with TRBD1 identical over 11 bases. The CDR3 runs to 14 residues. V lost 4 bases, J lost 3 bases, and 1 base stayed unmatched. Per the germline V gene, CDR1 is LNHNV and CDR2 is YYDKDF (reference sequence). CDR3 nucleotides: TGTGCCACCAGCACGGGACAGGGGGACTATGGCTACACCTTC. It is translated as CATSTGQGDYGYTF.

This clonotype has just one count. The chain links TRBV9 to TRBJ2-2; D possibly corresponds to TRBD2 (7 bases). V was shortened by 2 bases and J by 6 bases, with 11 bases between the two germline ends. This CDR3 spans 14 amino acids. CDR1 is SGDLS and CDR2 is YYNGEE in the germline V gene. CDR3 nucleotide sequence: TGTGCCAGCAGCGTGGGAGGGGGAGCCGGGGAGCTGTTTTTT. Translated: CASSVGGGAGELFF.

V is TRBV19 and J is TRBJ2-5; tentatively, D is TRBD1 (5 bases). The V end was cut by 4 bases, the J end by 2 bases, with 14 bases between. The germline gives CDR1 LNHDA, CDR2 SQIVND (reference sequence). This CDR3 contains 15 residues. In nucleotides, the CDR3 is TGTGCCAGTAGTACGCCCTACGACAGACAAGAGACCCAGTACTTC. Protein product: CASSTPYDRQETQYF.

This clonotype was counted once. CDR3 in DNA: TGTGCCAGCAGCCAAACCGCGAACACCGGGGAGCTGTTTTTT. It specifies CASSQTANTGELFF. The rearrangement joins TRBV3-1 to TRBJ2-2; no clear D gene. The CDR3 has 14 residues. V was shortened by 2 bases and J by 0 bases, with 4 bases between the two germline ends. CDR1 is LGHDT and CDR2 is YNNKEL in the germline V gene (reference sequence).

The gene calls are TRBV6-5 and TRBJ2-7; 7 positions match TRBD1. CDR1 and CDR2 from the germline V gene are MNHEY and SVGAGI. The junction had 6 bases not matched to a gene; V was cut back by 0 bases and J by 1 base. The CDR3 has 16 residues. The CDR3 region is CASSYSADRVSYEQYF. In DNA, the CDR3 is TGTGCCAGCAGTTACTCGGCCGACAGGGTATCCTACGAGCAGTACTTC.

In the case of this clonotype: Germline and junction disagree at one end, which may indicate a read error. This chain links TRBV29-1 with TRBJ2-7; tentative D call: TRBD1 (6 bases). Germline CDR1 and CDR2: SQVTM and ANQGSEA. The CDR3 runs to 11 residues. For the CDR3, the DNA is TGCAGCGTTCAAGACAGGCGCGAGCAGTACTTC. It codes for CSVQDRREQYF.

The V and J genes are TRBV6-2 or TRBV6-3 and TRBJ2-3; D is ambiguous. The CDR3 has 16 amino acids. Germline V gene lookup returns CDR1 MNHEY and CDR2 SVGEGT. V dropped 6 bases and J dropped 1 base, with 17 bases sitting between them. Here the CDR3 reads CASRSPPLGRTDTQYF. CDR3 in DNA: TGTGCCAGCAGATCACCCCCCCTGGGTCGCACAGATACGCAGTATTTT.

This clonotype was counted a few times. V gene TRBV5-1 combines with J gene TRBJ2-7; 8 bases agree with TRBD2. The V gene end was trimmed by 0 bases and the J gene end by 7 bases; junction bases not matched to a gene: 12. The germline V gene has CDR1 SGHRS and CDR2 YFSETQ. The CDR3 is 16 residues long. This chain's CDR3 is CASSLAWPGGLGEQYF. The CDR3 DNA reads TGCGCCAGCAGCTTGGCATGGCCGGGAGGGCTCGGGGAGCAGTACTTC.

The chain joins TRBV6-5 to TRBJ2-1, with 9 bases that match TRBD2. J was trimmed by 8 bases and V by 2 bases; bases with no gene match: 13. CDR1 is MNHEY, CDR2 SVGAGI, per germline. CDR3 length: 17 residues. The CDR3 DNA reads as TGTGCCAGCAGTTACGCCGGGTGGCGGGAGGGCCAGGATGAGCAGTTCTTC. Amino acids: CASSYAGWREGQDEQFF.

This clonotype appeared a single time. This chain joins TRBV5-1 and TRBJ2-5, with 13 bases lining up with TRBD2. This CDR3 has 17 amino acids. V lost 4 bases, J lost 5 bases, and 11 bases stayed unmatched. Germline V lookup: CDR1 SGHRS, CDR2 YFSETQ. CDR3 sequence: CASSPGLAGDEKETQYF. The CDR3 coding sequence is TGCGCCAGCAGCCCCGGACTAGCGGGAGACGAGAAGGAGACCCAGTACTTC.

The chain combines TRBV5-1 with TRBJ1-2, with 8 nucleotides matching TRBD1. The CDR3 consists of 14 residues. The germline CDR1 and CDR2 sequences are SGHRS and YFSETQ. The J segment lost 3 bases and the V segment lost 3 bases, leaving 4 bases of the junction unmatched. The DNA of the CDR3 is TGCGCCAGCAGCTCGGGACAGGCGGACTATGGCTACACCTTC. Amino acid sequence: CASSSGQADYGYTF.

The CDR3 nucleotides read TGTGCCAGTAGTATATCTAGCGGGCCGAGCTCCTACAATGAGCAGTTCTTC. It translates to CASSISSGPSSYNEQFF. The J gene is TRBJ2-1, the V gene TRBV19; TRBD2 agrees at 8 bases. Germline assignment: CDR1 LNHDA and CDR2 SQIVND (reference sequence). V shed 2 bases, J shed 0 bases, and the junction held 6 bases outside the gene matches. This CDR3 contains 17 residues.

The chain joins TRBV28 to TRBJ2-3, with D possibly TRBD2 on 5 matching bases. Germline CDR1 and CDR2: MDHEN and SYDVKM. The CDR3 consists of 15 residues. Trimming cost V 6 bases and J 3 bases, with 16 bases left between them. CDR3 nucleotide sequence: TGTGCCAGCAGACGGAGGTTGTCCAGAACAGATACGCAGTATTTT. Its protein product is CASRRRLSRTDTQYF.

This clonotype was detected a few times. The V gene is TRBV12-3 or TRBV12-4, the J gene TRBJ2-1; no clear D. The CDR3 has 12 amino acids. The V gene lost 2 bases and the J gene lost 7 bases, with 6 bases spanning the gap. DNA of the CDR3: TGTGCCAGCAGTTTACTTCGGAATGAGCAGTTCTTC. Translation gives CASSLLRNEQFF.

The V gene is TRBV29-1, the J gene TRBJ2-5, with D unresolved. The CDR3 totals 15 residues. Between the trimmed V and J ends, which lost 0 bases and 1 base, there was a span of 12 bases. Germline V gene sequence: CDR1 SQVTM, CDR2 ANQGSEA. The CDR3 protein is CSVEDRHWSQETQYF. The CDR3 bases are TGCAGCGTTGAAGATCGACACTGGTCCCAAGAGACCCAGTACTTC.

The chain recombines TRBV30 with TRBJ2-7, with 7 bases matching TRBD1. Per the germline V gene, CDR1 is GTSNPN and CDR2 is SVGIG (reference sequence). V was clipped by 4 bases and J by 0 bases; unmatched bases: 3. This CDR3 is 13 amino acids long. The CDR3 loop is CAWTRQGSYEQYF. As DNA, the CDR3 is TGTGCCTGGACCCGACAGGGCTCCTACGAGCAGTACTTC. Full variable domain (missing parts from reference TRBV30 and TRBJ2-7): SQTIHQWPATLVQPVGSPLSLECTVEGTSNPNLYWYRQAAGRGLQLLFYSVGIGQISSEVPQNLSASRPQDRQFILSSKKLLLSDSGFYLCAWTRQGSYEQYFGPGTRLTVT.